The sequence of this T cell receptor beta chain was determined in a study of CD8+CD57+ T cells in acquired aplastic anemia. Overall study context: The study obtained an average of roughly 3 ug of DNA from sorted CD4+ and CD8+ cells.

Those patients picked for sequencing had displayed CD8+CD57+ cell expansion on flow cytometry. Germline V lookup: CDR1 SGHDN, CDR2 FVKESK. V was trimmed by 1 base and J by 15 bases, leaving 10 bases between them. CDR3 length: 11 amino acids. This clonotype was detected ten times or more. Genomic DNA acted as the template from which TCR beta VDJ combination and CDR3 sequence profiling were carried out. TCRdb reanalysed the reads using MiXCR and keeps one entry per CDR3 protein. The sample lists around 430,000 distinct CDR3 sequences, over 25% seen once, with about 0.8% in the top ten. J is TRBJ2-1 and V is TRBV14; D not resolved. The receptor was isolated from a human donor with aplastic anemia. The material sequenced was sorted CD4+, CD8+, or CD8+CD57+ T cells (not recorded which) from PBMCs. CDR3: CASSQASPTFF. CDR3 nucleotide sequence: TGTGCCAGCAGCCAAGCGAGTCCCACGTTCTTC.